This is a list of T cell receptor beta chains from one sample in a study of read filtering for tumor transcriptome and immune sequencing. TCRdb reprocessed the reads with MiXCR, giving one entry per CDR3 protein. The sample shows more than 55,000 distinct CDR3 sequences, approximately 18% of them seen only once. Sequencing was done on a sample of a population of CD138-negative cells sorted from bone marrow. The receptors shown here come from a donor aged 40 or over with multiple myeloma. CDR3s include the opening cysteine and the closing phenylalanine or tryptophan. The D gene is left open where the match is weak. Part of the rows lack a size; the others show once, few, many or a class for expanded clones.

NA	12	TRBV6-1	NA	TRBJ1-2	CASSVAGSGYTF	TGTGCCAGCAGTGTAGCGGGGTCTGGCTACACCTTC
many	13	TRBV6-5	TRBD2	TRBJ2-5	CASTLGGQETQYF	TGTGCCAGCACCCTGGGGGGGCAAGAGACCCAGTACTTC
many	15	TRBV5-6	NA	TRBJ1-2	CASSLGVPGRYRYTF	TGTGCCAGCAGCCTTGGGGTCCCCGGGAGGTATCGCTACACCTTC
many	14	TRBV20-1	NA	TRBJ2-3	CSASRHRGTDTQYF	TGCAGTGCCTCTAGGCACAGGGGCACAGATACGCAGTATTTT
many	20	TRBV28	TRBD1	TRBJ1-2	CASSLSGFWIKWDRDYGYTF	TGTGCCAGCAGTTTATCCGGGTTCTGGATTAAGTGGGACAGGGACTATGGCTACACCTTC
many	15	TRBV5-1	TRBD1	TRBJ1-1	CASSRTGGGDTEAFF	TGCGCCAGCAGCAGGACAGGGGGAGGCGACACTGAAGCTTTCTTT
NA	12	TRBV7-8	NA	TRBJ2-7	CASSPGAYGQYF	TGTGCTAGCAGCCCCGGGGCCTACGGGCAGTACTTC
many	14	TRBV3-1	TRBD2	TRBJ2-7	CASSQSGNGYEQYF	TGTGCCAGCAGCCAAAGCGGGAACGGTTACGAGCAGTACTTC
many	15	TRBV5-1	NA	TRBJ2-5	CASSLEGQSLETQYF	TGCGCCAGCAGCTTGGAAGGGCAGTCGTTGGAGACCCAGTACTTC
few	17	TRBV10-1	NA	TRBJ2-2	CASSVAPPGKSTGELFF	TGCGCCAGCAGTGTCGCGCCACCCGGGAAATCCACCGGGGAGCTGTTTTTT
NA	13	TRBV11-1	NA	TRBJ1-2	CASSLRQQGGYTF	TGTGCCAGCAGCTTGAGACAACAGGGCGGCTACACCTTC
many	15	TRBV28	TRBD2	TRBJ2-5	CASSFGGLAIETQYF	TGTGCCAGCAGTTTCGGGGGACTAGCAATCGAGACCCAGTACTTC
many	14	TRBV29-1	NA	TRBJ2-5	CSVASGDYQETQYF	TGCAGCGTTGCCTCGGGGGACTACCAAGAGACCCAGTACTTC
medium-sized	17	TRBV28	NA	TRBJ2-1	CASSTPTSPSSYNEQFF	TGTGCCAGCAGTACCCCGACTAGTCCCAGCTCCTACAATGAGCAGTTCTTC
many	14	TRBV28	TRBD1	TRBJ2-7	CASSLGQATYEQYF	TGTGCCAGCAGTTTGGGACAGGCGACCTACGAGCAGTACTTC
NA	18	TRBV20-1	TRBD2	TRBJ2-4	CSARLTSGGPPAKNIQYF	TGCAGTGCTAGACTCACTAGCGGGGGGCCGCCGGCCAAAAACATTCAGTACTTC
many	15	TRBV29-1	NA	TRBJ2-5	CSAVDPGHPEETQYF	TGCAGCGCTGTCGACCCGGGACACCCCGAAGAGACCCAGTACTTC
many	16	TRBV7-7	TRBD2	TRBJ2-5	CASSPTSGRFQETQYF	TGTGCTAGCAGCCCCACTAGCGGGAGGTTCCAAGAGACCCAGTACTTC
many	18	TRBV28	NA	TRBJ2-4	CASSPHPRDIYLKNIQYF	TGTGCCAGCAGTCCACATCCCCGGGACATATACCTTAAAAACATTCAGTACTTC
many	14	TRBV7-9	TRBD1	TRBJ1-2	CASSPGQGLYGYTF	TGTGCCAGCAGCCCGGGACAGGGGCTCTATGGCTACACCTTC
many	13	TRBV29-1	NA	TRBJ2-5	CSVGLLGEETQYF	TGCAGCGTTGGCTTGCTTGGGGAAGAGACCCAGTACTTC
NA	16	TRBV11-3	TRBD2	TRBJ2-3	CALAGRTSLRSDTQYF	TGTGCCCTAGCGGGAAGGACTAGCCTCCGGTCTGATACGCAGTATTTT
many	16	TRBV5-4	TRBD2	TRBJ2-1	CASSLSAGVPYNEQFF	TGTGCCAGCAGCTTGTCAGCGGGAGTGCCCTACAATGAGCAGTTCTTC
NA	13	TRBV19	NA	TRBJ1-5	CASKWDSNQPQHF	TGTGCCAGTAAATGGGACAGCAATCAGCCCCAGCATTTT
many	16	TRBV15	NA	TRBJ2-6	CATSRHRDTGANVLTF	TGTGCCACCAGCAGACACAGGGATACCGGGGCCAACGTCCTGACTTTC
many	17	TRBV20-1	TRBD2	TRBJ2-2	CSATTTSGGANTGELFF	TGCAGTGCTACGACGACTAGCGGGGGAGCGAACACCGGGGAGCTGTTTTTT
many	14	TRBV11-2	NA	TRBJ2-1	CASSLEGAWNEQFF	TGTGCCAGCAGCTTAGAGGGGGCTTGGAATGAGCAGTTCTTC
many	15	TRBV29-1	NA	TRBJ2-1	CSVEGGVSTYNEQFF	TGCAGCGTTGAAGGCGGAGTCTCAACCTACAATGAGCAGTTCTTC
many	17	TRBV20-1	NA	TRBJ1-6	CSARDADRSSYNSPLHF	TGCAGTGCTAGAGATGCGGACAGAAGCTCCTATAATTCACCCCTCCACTTT
many	13	TRBV6-2/TRBV6-3	NA	TRBJ2-7	CASGERPEDEQYF	TGTGCCAGCGGGGAACGGCCGGAGGACGAGCAGTACTTC
medium-sized	11	TRBV29-1	NA	TRBJ2-1	CSVEVGNEQFF	TGCAGCGTTGAAGTTGGGAATGAGCAGTTCTTC
few	15	TRBV7-9	NA	TRBJ2-3	CASSPGGLGTDTQYF	TGTGCCAGCAGTCCCGGCGGTTTGGGCACAGATACGCAGTATTTT
NA	14	TRBV12-3/TRBV12-4	NA	TRBJ2-1	CASTRRGIDNEQFF	TGTGCCAGCACCCGCCGAGGGATTGACAATGAGCAGTTCTTC
many	15	TRBV2	TRBD1	TRBJ1-4	CASSEDRGGNEKLFF	TGTGCCAGCAGTGAAGACAGGGGAGGGAATGAAAAACTGTTTTTT
many	17	TRBV18	TRBD1	TRBJ1-1	CASSGPGQGNLNTEAFF	TGTGCCAGCTCAGGACCGGGACAGGGGAACCTGAACACTGAAGCTTTCTTT
NA	13	TRBV30	NA	TRBJ2-1	CAWSVGRDNEQFF	TGTGCCTGGAGTGTAGGACGTGACAATGAACAGTTCTTC
many	14	TRBV29-1	TRBD1	TRBJ2-7	CSVSIGQVSYEQYF	TGCAGCGTGTCCATAGGACAGGTATCCTACGAGCAGTACTTC
many	17	TRBV6-2/TRBV6-3	TRBD2	TRBJ2-1	CASSYSPTSGLYNEQFF	TGTGCCAGCAGTTACTCGCCGACTAGCGGGTTATACAATGAGCAGTTCTTC
many	16	TRBV5-1	TRBD2	TRBJ2-5	CASSLGGSGRLETQYF	TGCGCCAGCAGCTTGGGCGGTAGCGGGAGATTAGAGACCCAGTACTTC
many	13	TRBV7-3	NA	TRBJ2-5	CASSVDWGETQYF	TGTGCCAGCAGCGTAGACTGGGGAGAGACCCAGTACTTC
many	16	TRBV6-6	NA	TRBJ2-6	CASSLLDYSGANVLTF	TGTGCCAGCAGCCTACTGGACTACTCTGGGGCCAACGTCCTGACTTTC
many	13	TRBV4-1	NA	TRBJ1-5	CASSHQGGEPQHF	TGCGCCAGCAGCCATCAGGGAGGGGAGCCCCAGCATTTT
few	13	TRBV6-2/TRBV6-3	NA	TRBJ1-2	CASSYGTAPGYTF	TGTGCCAGCAGTTACGGGACGGCCCCTGGCTACACCTTC
few	15	TRBV15	TRBD1	TRBJ1-5	CATRSGTGGNQPQHF	TGTGCCACCAGGTCCGGGACAGGGGGCAATCAGCCCCAGCATTTT
many	13	TRBV5-4	NA	TRBJ1-1	CASSLHLDTEAFF	TGTGCCAGCAGCTTGCATTTGGACACTGAAGCTTTCTTT
NA	13	TRBV6-6	NA	TRBJ2-4	CASCYRDSGIQYF	TGTGCCAGCTGTTACCGGGACTCCGGCATTCAGTACTTC
many	15	TRBV7-2	TRBD2	TRBJ2-1	CASSGSGRVGNEQFF	TGTGCCAGCAGCGGAAGCGGGAGGGTAGGCAATGAGCAGTTCTTC
many	13	TRBV5-1	TRBD2	TRBJ2-7	CASSSSGTYEQYF	TGCGCCAGCAGTTCCAGCGGGACCTACGAGCAGTACTTC
many	14	TRBV20-1	TRBD2	TRBJ2-1	CSAIAGSSYNEQFF	TGCAGTGCTATAGCGGGGAGCTCCTACAATGAGCAGTTCTTC
many	14	TRBV6-1	TRBD1	TRBJ1-2	CASRQGALGYGYTF	TGTGCCAGCAGACAGGGGGCTTTGGGCTATGGCTACACCTTC
few	15	TRBV6-1	NA	TRBJ1-1	CASSTHPGPTTEAFF	TGTGCCAGCAGTACGCATCCGGGACCGACAACTGAAGCTTTCTTT
many	15	TRBV5-1	TRBD2	TRBJ2-5	CASRVGTSGQETQYF	TGCGCCAGCAGAGTTGGGACTAGCGGGCAAGAGACCCAGTACTTC
many	17	TRBV20-1	NA	TRBJ1-5	CSAREILGTGPEQPQHF	TGCAGTGCTAGAGAGATCCTCGGGACCGGGCCAGAGCAGCCCCAGCATTTT
NA	18	TRBV5-1	TRBD2	TRBJ2-2	CASSRTSGGVANTGELFF	TGCGCCAGCAGCAGGACTAGCGGGGGGGTCGCGAACACCGGGGAGCTGTTTTTT
many	17	TRBV28	NA	TRBJ2-3	CASSLTEFLASTDTQYF	TGTGCCAGCAGTTTAACGGAGTTCTTAGCTAGCACAGATACGCAGTATTTT
many	12	TRBV29-1	NA	TRBJ2-5	CSAVRLREGQYF	TGCAGCGCCGTTCGTCTGCGCGAGGGCCAGTACTTC
few	14	TRBV9	NA	TRBJ2-1	CASSVEATYNEQFF	TGTGCCAGCAGCGTAGAAGCTACCTACAATGAGCAGTTCTTC
many	15	TRBV19	NA	TRBJ2-7	CASSIFAAGMYEQYF	TGTGCCAGTAGTATTTTCGCGGCTGGGATGTACGAGCAGTACTTC
many	15	TRBV5-1	NA	TRBJ2-1	CASSPVQGLGNEQFF	TGCGCCAGCAGCCCAGTCCAGGGACTTGGCAATGAGCAGTTCTTC
few	15	TRBV5-6	NA	TRBJ1-1	CASSSWGLLGTEAFF	TGTGCCAGCAGCAGTTGGGGGTTGCTGGGCACTGAAGCTTTCTTT